This T cell receptor (beta chain) stems from a study of T cell repertoires in cytomegalovirus infection. Study context: Use of recently identified HLA-C-restricted and well-studied HLA-B-restricted CMV epitopes was part of the study. Shared public TCR beta signatures pointed to both CMV infection and a matching HLA type. Notes on the study in general: It was HLA-C-restricted CMV-specific TCR beta clonotypes that dominated the response ex vivo.

TCRdb recomputed calls from the reads with MiXCR, one row per CDR3 protein. Here the sample spans 550,000 to 700,000 distinct CDR3 sequences, just under 40% being singletons. This clonotype was seen more than once but under ten times. Its antigen is as yet unknown. This TCR was sampled from a human donor in good health (CMV status not recorded). Some clones in this sample may be carry-over from other donors' samples. Specimen: cultured PBMCs, collected from culture after CMV antigen stimulation.

The CDR3 DNA sequence: TGTGCCAGCAGCTTACAGCGGGATAGCCACAATGAGCAGTTCTTC. The encoded protein is CASSLQRDSHNEQFF. The gene calls are TRBV7-9 and TRBJ2-1; 7 bases align to TRBD2. Germline CDR1 is SEHNR and CDR2 is FQNEAQ (reference sequence). Trimming cost V 2 bases and J 5 bases; bases outside gene matches: 6. The CDR3 runs to 15 residues.